These T cell receptor beta chains were read from a single sample in a study of cytomegalovirus exposure and HLA in healthy donors. TCRdb keeps only in-frame clones here, not all; method: immunoSEQ multiplex PCR. The sample gives roughly 120,000 clones, approximately 80% of which show up once; 0.24% is in the top ten. Sequencing was performed on PBMCs. All receptors derive from a man aged 45-65 years in good health and CMV-seronegative. Each CDR3 is given with its conserved first and last residue. Fields, in order: V gene, CDR3 protein.

TRBV7-2 | CASGPSGAREQYF
TRBV23-1 | CASSQSRVSSNQPQHF
TRBV19 | CASSSTVNTEAFF
TRBV19 | CASNTQGEGTQPQHF
TRBV9 | CASSESLDRDTEAFF
TRBV11-3 | CASSPKKGDRATGELFF
TRBV7-2 | CASSLARQFELFF
TRBV11-1 | CASSPDRGGPDTQYF
TRBV29-1 | CSVVLLETQYF
TRBV4-1 | CASSPQLDSYGYPF
TRBV7-8 | CASSLVAGGFQETQYF
TRBV5-1 | CASSPRDSSYNEQFF
TRBV5-8 | CASSSRLVGYTF
TRBV29-1 | CSVDQGQTEAFF
TRBV13 | CASSLGYWSTAYEQYF
TRBV4-1 | CASSQRGRGPVQYF
TRBV28 | CASSFLRLGRNEQFF
TRBV7-2 | CASSPPGVDTQYF
TRBV28 | CASSPGQVLQDTQYF
TRBV28 | CASRQGGTANSGANVLTF
TRBV6-1 | CASSQRQRKSYEQYF
TRBV6-6 | CASRPPRDYHGYTF
TRBV6-5 | CASCRGDTEAFF
TRBV7-2 | CASSFGLAGGEDTQYF
TRBV4-3 | CASSHATSGSTDTQYF
TRBV28 | CASSEIREDTEAFF
TRBV27 | CASSLSGGVERREQYF
TRBV27 | CASKGGTHTQYF
TRBV2 | CASSEGGVRGRAQHF
TRBV6-5 | CASIRGTGDGYTF
TRBV2 | CASSERTANTGELFF
TRBV27 | CASSYRTGSTEAFF